This TCR beta chain was sequenced during a study of shared clonotypes between healthy human individuals. Note on this clone: What it binds is unknown.

Study findings and constraints: The sampled material consisted only of blood, and tissue repertoires are likely to differ.

The germline CDR1 and CDR2 sequences are SGHAT and FQNNGV. This CDR3 spans 14 amino acids. V shed 5 bases and J shed 4 bases, with 14 bases lying between them. An even split of each subset's genomic DNA across several immunoSEQ plates was performed. Per the original data handling: There were no quality scores in the junction-only immunoSEQ sequences, so filtering differed. The table came from immunoSEQ multiplex PCR; TCRdb's copy has only in-frame clones and leaves some out. V and J calls and clone size are as listed in that table; D and trimming were resolved from the DNA. Among roughly 640,000 clones listed, over 65% were seen once.

This receptor was identified in a woman aged 25 to 45 in good health. The chain uses TRBV11-2 and TRBJ1-2; D is unclear. The sequenced sample consisted of memory CD4+ T cells sorted from blood. Subset denoted: CD45RA-negative fraction. CDR3 bases: TGTGCCAGCAGCCAAAAGCTTTGGGCCTATGGCTACACCTTC. Its translation is CASSQKLWAYGYTF.